This TCR beta chain was documented in a study of CD8+CD57+ T cells in acquired aplastic anemia. About the study: Average DNA yield from sorted CD4+ and CD8+ cells was around 3 ug.

Findings and limits, study-wide: About 30 was the count of CD8+ CDR3 sequences that patients shared with controls.

The V end lost 6 bases, the J end lost 1 base, and 9 bases lay between the germline ends. The CDR3 covers 13 residues. In germline, CDR1 is LNHDA, CDR2 SQIVND (reference sequence). Genomic DNA, the template, was used for profiling of the TCR beta VDJ and CDR3. MiXCR was run by TCRdb on the reads, yielding one entry per CDR3 protein. The sample records approximately 150,000 distinct CDR3 sequences, around 75% being singletons. Concerning this clonotype itself: The target antigen is unknown.

Before being chosen for sequencing, patients had shown CD8+CD57+ cell expansion by flow cytometry. The cohort consisted entirely of patients having severe acquired aplastic anemia. Blood samples were obtained from patients who had received no prior therapy. The TCR comes from a human donor with aplastic anemia. Sequencing was done on a sample of sorted CD4+, CD8+, or CD8+CD57+ T cells (not recorded which) from PBMCs. The rearrangement uses TRBV19 and TRBJ1-1; D call uncertain. CDR3 residues: CASSYQWNTEAFF. The CDR3 nucleotides are TGTGCCAGTAGCTATCAGTGGAACACTGAAGCTTTCTTT.